Listed here is a single T cell receptor beta chain. What it binds is not known. The entry originates in a study of CD4 T cells in relation to SARS-CoV-2 and coronaviruses. Trimming took 0 bases from V and 0 from J, leaving 6 bases between them. The CDR3 consists of 15 residues. Germline V lookup: CDR1 LNHNV, CDR2 YYDKDF (reference sequence). Only in-frame clones appear in the TCRdb table, and some are missing; sequencing was by immunoSEQ multiplex PCR. The table lists just over 35,000 clones, 70% to 85% of them singletons, with 20% in the top ten. V gene TRBV15 combines with J gene TRBJ2-1; TRBD1 might be the D (6 bases). The TCR was taken from an adult with COVID-19. Input material: memory CD4+ T cells from PBMCs, cultured in vitro. CDR3: CATSREGGSYNEQFF. CDR3 nucleotides: TGTGCCACCAGCAGAGAAGGGGGCTCCTACAATGAGCAGTTCTTC. Combining the CDR3 with reference TRBV15 and TRBJ2-1 gives the whole variable domain DAMVIQNPRYQVTQFGKPVTLSCSQTLNHNVMYWYQQKSSQAPKLLFHYYDKDFNNEADTPDNFQSRRPNTSFCFLDIRSPGLGDTAMYLCATSREGGSYNEQFFGPGTRLTVL.